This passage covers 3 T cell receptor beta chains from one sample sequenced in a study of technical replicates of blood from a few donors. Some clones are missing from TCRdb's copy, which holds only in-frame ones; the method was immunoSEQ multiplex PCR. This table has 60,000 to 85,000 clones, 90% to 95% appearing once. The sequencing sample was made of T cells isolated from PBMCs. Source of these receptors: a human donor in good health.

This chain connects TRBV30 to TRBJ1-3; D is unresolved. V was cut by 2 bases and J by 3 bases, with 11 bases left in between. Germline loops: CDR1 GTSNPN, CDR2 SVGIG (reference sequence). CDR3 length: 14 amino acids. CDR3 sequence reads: CAWSSEVGGNTIYF. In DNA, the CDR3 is TGTGCCTGGAGTTCCGAGGTTGGTGGAAACACCATATATTTT.

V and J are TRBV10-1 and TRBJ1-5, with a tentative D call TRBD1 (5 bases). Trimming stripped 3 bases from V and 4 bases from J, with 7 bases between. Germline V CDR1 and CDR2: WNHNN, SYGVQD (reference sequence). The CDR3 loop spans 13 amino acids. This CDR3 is CASSEGVNQPQHF. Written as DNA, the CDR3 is TGCGCCAGCAGTGAAGGGGTGAATCAGCCCCAGCATTTT.

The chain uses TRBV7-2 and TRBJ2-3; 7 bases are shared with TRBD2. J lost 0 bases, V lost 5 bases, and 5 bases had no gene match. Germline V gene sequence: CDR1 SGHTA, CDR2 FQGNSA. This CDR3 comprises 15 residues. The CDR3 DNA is TGTGCCAGCAGCCCCCTAGCGGCTAGCACAGATACGCAGTATTTT. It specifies CASSPLAASTDTQYF. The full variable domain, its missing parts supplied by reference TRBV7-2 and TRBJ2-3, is GAGVSQSPSNKVTEKGKDVELRCDPISGHTALYWYRQSLGQGLEFLIYFQGNSAPDKSGLPSDRFSAERTGGSVSTLTIQRTQQEDSAVYLCASSPLAASTDTQYFGPGTRLTVL.